The rows below give T cell receptor beta chains drawn from one sample of a study of OX40 agonist ivuxolimab in advanced cancers. Profiling relied on immunoSEQ multiplex PCR, and the TCRdb table lists in-frame clones only, not all of them. Among more than 50,000 clones listed, 87% were seen once. Specimen: CD4+ or CD8+ T cells sorted from blood, collected in a trial of the OX40 agonist ivuxolimab. The receptors derive from an adult with an advanced solid tumor such as melanoma, head and neck, liver or kidney cancer. The CDR3 runs from the conserved cysteine through the conserved F or W. D genes are given only for firm matches. Clone size, where shown, is once, few, many, or a class for clones that have expanded.

j_gene: TRBJ1-5; abundance: NA; d_gene: NA; v_gene: TRBV6-1; CDR3aa: CASSEYGQPQHF; CDR3nt: TGTGCCAGCAGTGAGTATGGTCAGCCCCAGCATTTT
j_gene: TRBJ2-5; abundance: NA; d_gene: NA; v_gene: TRBV5-1; CDR3aa: CASSLAEGGGRETQYF; CDR3nt: TGCGCCAGCAGCTTGGCCGAGGGGGGGGGCCGAGAGACCCAGTACTTC
j_gene: TRBJ1-2; abundance: NA; d_gene: NA; v_gene: TRBV28; CDR3aa: CASSSHGQIYGYTF; CDR3nt: TGTGCCAGCAGTTCTCACGGGCAGATCTATGGCTACACCTTC
j_gene: TRBJ1-2; abundance: NA; d_gene: NA; v_gene: TRBV25-1; CDR3aa: CASRDQGISVGYTF; CDR3nt: TGTGCCAGCAGAGATCAGGGCATTTCCGTCGGCTACACCTTC
j_gene: TRBJ1-3; abundance: NA; d_gene: TRBD1; v_gene: TRBV7-8; CDR3aa: CASSFTGAGNTIYF; CDR3nt: TGTGCCAGCAGCTTCACAGGGGCTGGAAACACCATATATTTT
j_gene: TRBJ1-1; abundance: NA; d_gene: TRBD1; v_gene: TRBV5-1; CDR3aa: CASSPRMRTGEIGEAFF; CDR3nt: TGCGCCAGCAGCCCACGAATGAGGACAGGGGAGATAGGTGAAGCTTTCTTT
j_gene: TRBJ2-7; abundance: NA; d_gene: NA; v_gene: TRBV4-2; CDR3aa: CASSQDWVQQEQYF; CDR3nt: TGTGCCAGCAGCCAAGATTGGGTTCAGCAGGAGCAGTACTTC
j_gene: TRBJ1-4; abundance: NA; d_gene: NA; v_gene: TRBV7-7; CDR3aa: CASSPDIATNEKLFF; CDR3nt: TGTGCTAGCAGCCCTGACATTGCAACTAATGAAAAACTGTTTTTT
j_gene: TRBJ1-2; abundance: NA; d_gene: NA; v_gene: TRBV7-2; CDR3aa: CASSLVAGGDGYTF; CDR3nt: TGTGCCAGCAGCTTAGTCGCGGGGGGGGATGGCTACACCTTC
j_gene: TRBJ2-5; abundance: NA; d_gene: TRBD1; v_gene: TRBV5-6; CDR3aa: CASSLPGQGVGETQYF; CDR3nt: TGTGCCAGCAGCTTACCCGGACAGGGCGTCGGAGAGACCCAGTACTTC
j_gene: TRBJ1-2; abundance: NA; d_gene: NA; v_gene: TRBV19; CDR3aa: CASKDYGYTF; CDR3nt: TGTGCCAGTAAAGACTATGGCTACACCTTC
j_gene: TRBJ2-5; abundance: NA; d_gene: NA; v_gene: TRBV30; CDR3aa: CAWRSGGQETQYF; CDR3nt: TGTGCCTGGAGGAGTGGGGGACAAGAGACCCAGTACTTC
j_gene: TRBJ2-1; abundance: NA; d_gene: TRBD2; v_gene: TRBV28; CDR3aa: CASTPTSGGSGSYNEQFF; CDR3nt: TGTGCCAGCACCCCAACTAGCGGGGGATCGGGCTCCTACAATGAGCAGTTCTTC
j_gene: TRBJ1-6; abundance: NA; d_gene: NA; v_gene: TRBV4-3; CDR3aa: CASSQVGGTYNSPLHF; CDR3nt: TGCGCCAGCAGCCAAGTGGGGGGGACCTATAATTCACCCCTCCACTTT
j_gene: TRBJ2-1; abundance: NA; d_gene: NA; v_gene: TRBV29-1; CDR3aa: CSVPPEGGKEQFF; CDR3nt: TGCAGCGTTCCTCCGGAGGGGGGGAAGGAGCAGTTCTTC
j_gene: TRBJ2-1; abundance: NA; d_gene: TRBD1; v_gene: TRBV28; CDR3aa: CASSTGTGGINEQFF; CDR3nt: TGTGCCAGCAGTACCGGGACAGGGGGCATCAATGAGCAGTTCTTC
j_gene: TRBJ2-7; abundance: NA; d_gene: TRBD1; v_gene: TRBV19; CDR3aa: CASSPNPGQGSYEQYF; CDR3nt: TGTGCCAGTAGTCCTAATCCGGGACAGGGCTCCTACGAGCAGTACTTC
j_gene: TRBJ1-1; abundance: NA; d_gene: NA; v_gene: TRBV9; CDR3aa: CASSVLPPGPVTEAFF; CDR3nt: TGTGCCAGCAGCGTATTGCCCCCCGGACCCGTCACTGAAGCTTTCTTT
j_gene: TRBJ1-5; abundance: NA; d_gene: NA; v_gene: TRBV5-6; CDR3aa: CASSLTGFTKKF; CDR3nt: TGTGCCAGCAGCTTGACGGGGTTCACAAAAAAATTT
j_gene: TRBJ2-5; abundance: NA; d_gene: NA; v_gene: TRBV4-2; CDR3aa: CASSQSTLGLRGGTQYF; CDR3nt: TGTGCCAGCAGCCAAAGCACCCTGGGATTACGTGGTGGGACCCAGTACTTC
j_gene: TRBJ2-3; abundance: NA; d_gene: NA; v_gene: TRBV7-3; CDR3aa: CASSLKSGAADTQYF; CDR3nt: TGTGCCAGCAGCTTAAAAAGCGGAGCTGCAGATACGCAGTATTTT
j_gene: TRBJ2-7; abundance: NA; d_gene: NA; v_gene: TRBV29-1; CDR3aa: CSVDWASEQYF; CDR3nt: TGCAGCGTTGACTGGGCAAGCGAGCAGTACTTC
j_gene: TRBJ1-1; abundance: few; d_gene: NA; v_gene: TRBV19; CDR3aa: CASSIRQNTEAFF; CDR3nt: TGTGCCAGTAGTATAAGGCAGAACACTGAAGCTTTCTTT
j_gene: TRBJ2-2; abundance: NA; d_gene: TRBD2; v_gene: TRBV28; CDR3aa: CASSSGTTSTGELFF; CDR3nt: TGTGCCAGCAGTTCCGGGACTACGAGCACCGGGGAGCTGTTTTTT
j_gene: TRBJ1-5; abundance: NA; d_gene: NA; v_gene: TRBV7-9; CDR3aa: CASSLGFSGFQPQHF; CDR3nt: TGTGCCAGCAGTTTAGGGTTTAGTGGGTTTCAGCCCCAGCATTTT
j_gene: TRBJ1-6; abundance: NA; d_gene: TRBD1; v_gene: TRBV2; CDR3aa: CASSEEQGVGSPLHF; CDR3nt: TGTGCCAGCAGTGAAGAACAGGGGGTGGGTTCACCCCTCCACTTT
j_gene: TRBJ2-5; abundance: NA; d_gene: NA; v_gene: TRBV5-4; CDR3aa: CASSYGTQETQYF; CDR3nt: TGTGCCAGCAGCTACGGGACACAAGAGACCCAGTACTTC
j_gene: TRBJ1-2; abundance: NA; d_gene: TRBD1; v_gene: TRBV4-1; CDR3aa: CASSRSGGFGYTF; CDR3nt: TGCGCCAGCAGCCGCTCAGGGGGCTTTGGCTACACCTTC